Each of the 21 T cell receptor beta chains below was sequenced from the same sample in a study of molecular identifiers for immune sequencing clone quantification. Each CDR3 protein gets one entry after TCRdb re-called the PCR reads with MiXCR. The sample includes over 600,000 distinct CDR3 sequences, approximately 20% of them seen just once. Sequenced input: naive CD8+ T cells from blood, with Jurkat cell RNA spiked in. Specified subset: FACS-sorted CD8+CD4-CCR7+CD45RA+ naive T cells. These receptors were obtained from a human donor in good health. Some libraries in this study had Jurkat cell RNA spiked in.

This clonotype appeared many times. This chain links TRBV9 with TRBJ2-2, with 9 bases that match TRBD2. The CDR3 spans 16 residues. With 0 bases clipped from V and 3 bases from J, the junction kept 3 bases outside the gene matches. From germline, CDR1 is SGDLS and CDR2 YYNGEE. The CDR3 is CASSVAASGDTGELFF. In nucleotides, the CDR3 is TGTGCCAGCAGCGTAGCGGCTAGCGGGGACACCGGGGAGCTGTTTTTT.

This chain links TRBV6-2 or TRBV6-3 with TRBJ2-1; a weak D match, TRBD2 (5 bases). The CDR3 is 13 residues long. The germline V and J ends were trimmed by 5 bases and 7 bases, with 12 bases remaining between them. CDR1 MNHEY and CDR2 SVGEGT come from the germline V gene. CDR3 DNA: TGTGCCAGCAGTCCCGGGCCGGGGAATGAGCAGTTCTTC. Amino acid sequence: CASSPGPGNEQFF.

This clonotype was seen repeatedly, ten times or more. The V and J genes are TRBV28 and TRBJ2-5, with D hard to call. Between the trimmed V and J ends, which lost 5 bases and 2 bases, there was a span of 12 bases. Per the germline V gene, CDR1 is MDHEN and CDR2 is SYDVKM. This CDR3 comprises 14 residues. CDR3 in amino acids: CASSLYLEQETQYF. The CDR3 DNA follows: TGTGCCAGCAGTCTCTACCTAGAGCAAGAGACCCAGTACTTC.

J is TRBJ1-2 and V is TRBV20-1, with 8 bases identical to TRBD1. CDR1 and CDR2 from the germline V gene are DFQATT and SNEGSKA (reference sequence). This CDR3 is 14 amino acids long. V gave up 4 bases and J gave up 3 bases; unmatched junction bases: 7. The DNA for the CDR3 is TGCAGTGCTAAAAGGGACAGGAACGACTATGGCTACACCTTC. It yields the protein CSAKRDRNDYGYTF.

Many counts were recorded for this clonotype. The CDR3 here is CSARSDLDGGEQFF. The CDR3 DNA sequence: TGCAGTGCTAGGAGTGACTTGGATGGGGGTGAGCAGTTCTTC. This chain uses TRBV20-1 with TRBJ2-1; TRBD1 or TRBD2 may be the D gene (5 bases each). With 3 bases removed from V and 9 bases from J, the gap between germline ends came to 18 bases. The germline CDR1 and CDR2 sequences are DFQATT and SNEGSKA (reference sequence). CDR3 size: 14 residues.

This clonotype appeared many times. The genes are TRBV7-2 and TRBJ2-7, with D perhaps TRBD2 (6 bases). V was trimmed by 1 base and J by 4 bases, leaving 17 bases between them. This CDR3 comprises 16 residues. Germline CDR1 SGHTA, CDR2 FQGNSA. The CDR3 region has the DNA TGTGCCAGCAGCTTAGACGCGAGACTAGGAGAGTACGAGCAGTACTTC. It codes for CASSLDARLGEYEQYF.

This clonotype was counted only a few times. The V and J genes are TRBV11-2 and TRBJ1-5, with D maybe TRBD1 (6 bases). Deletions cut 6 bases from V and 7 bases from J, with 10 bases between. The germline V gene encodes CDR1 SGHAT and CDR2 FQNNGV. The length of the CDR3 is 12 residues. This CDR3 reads CASSETGQPQHF. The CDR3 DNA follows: TGTGCCAGCAGTGAAACAGGGCAGCCCCAGCATTTT.

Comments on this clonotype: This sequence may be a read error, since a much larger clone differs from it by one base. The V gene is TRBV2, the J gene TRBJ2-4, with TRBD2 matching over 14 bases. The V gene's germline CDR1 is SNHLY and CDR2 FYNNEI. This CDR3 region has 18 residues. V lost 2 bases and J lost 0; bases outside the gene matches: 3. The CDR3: CASSEWTSGRTAKNIQYF. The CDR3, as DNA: TGTGCCAGCAGTGAATGGACTAGCGGGAGGACAGCCAAAAACATTCAGTACTTC.

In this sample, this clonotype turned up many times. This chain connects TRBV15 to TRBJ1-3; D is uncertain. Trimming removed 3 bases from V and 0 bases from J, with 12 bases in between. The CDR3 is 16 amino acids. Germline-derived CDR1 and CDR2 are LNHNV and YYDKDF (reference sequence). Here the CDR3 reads CATSSAGSVSGNTIYF. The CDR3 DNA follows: TGTGCCACCAGCAGTGCTGGGAGCGTCTCTGGAAACACCATATATTTT.

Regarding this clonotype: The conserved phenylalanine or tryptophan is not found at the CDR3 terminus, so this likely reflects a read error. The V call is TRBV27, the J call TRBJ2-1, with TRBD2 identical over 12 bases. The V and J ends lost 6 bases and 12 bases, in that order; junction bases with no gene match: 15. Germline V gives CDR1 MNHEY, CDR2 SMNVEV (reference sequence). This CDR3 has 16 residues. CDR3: CASSDTGTSGLLGQFS. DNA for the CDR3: TGTGCCAGCAGCGATACCGGGACTAGCGGGCTCTTAGGGCAGTTCTCC.

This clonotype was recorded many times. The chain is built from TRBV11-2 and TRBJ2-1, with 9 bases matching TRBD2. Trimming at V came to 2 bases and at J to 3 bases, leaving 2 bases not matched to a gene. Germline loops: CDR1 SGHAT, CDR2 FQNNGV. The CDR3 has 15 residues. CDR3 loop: CASSLFSGSYNEQFF. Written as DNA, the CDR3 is TGTGCCAGCAGCTTATTTAGCGGGAGCTACAATGAGCAGTTCTTC.

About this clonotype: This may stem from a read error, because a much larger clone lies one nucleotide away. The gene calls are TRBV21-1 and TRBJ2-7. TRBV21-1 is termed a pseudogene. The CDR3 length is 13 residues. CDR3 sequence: CASSASEPCEQYF. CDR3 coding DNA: TGTGCCAGCAGCGCTTCGGAGCCTTGCGAGCAGTACTTC.

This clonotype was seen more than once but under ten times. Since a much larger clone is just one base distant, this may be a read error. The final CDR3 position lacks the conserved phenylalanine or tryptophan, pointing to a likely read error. In DNA form, the CDR3 reads TGTGCCAGCAGTTCTAATAATCGCGGTGAAAAACTGTTTCTT. Its protein product is CASSSNNRGEKLFL. This chain uses TRBV12-3 or TRBV12-4 with TRBJ1-4; no definite D call. This CDR3 has 14 residues. Trimming removed 4 bases at V and 7 bases at J, with 13 bases between.

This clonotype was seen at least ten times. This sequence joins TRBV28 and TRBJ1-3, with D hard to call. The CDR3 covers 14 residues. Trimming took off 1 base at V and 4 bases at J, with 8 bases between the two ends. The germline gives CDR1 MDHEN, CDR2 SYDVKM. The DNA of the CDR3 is TGTGCCAGCAGTTTATTTGGGGTCGGAAACACCATATATTTT. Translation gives CASSLFGVGNTIYF.

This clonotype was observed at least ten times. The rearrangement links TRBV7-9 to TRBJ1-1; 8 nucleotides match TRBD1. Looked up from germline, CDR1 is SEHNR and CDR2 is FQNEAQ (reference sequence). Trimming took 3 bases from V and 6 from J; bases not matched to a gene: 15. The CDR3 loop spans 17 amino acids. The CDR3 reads CASSFSTGEPSVPEAFF. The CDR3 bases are TGTGCCAGCAGCTTCTCGACAGGGGAACCGAGTGTGCCTGAAGCTTTCTTT. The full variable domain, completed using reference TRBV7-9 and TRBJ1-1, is DTGVSQNPRHKITKRGQNVTFRCDPISEHNRLYWYRQTLGQGPEFLTYFQNEAQLEKSRLLSDRFSAERPKGSFSTLEIQRTEQGDSAMYLCASSFSTGEPSVPEAFFGQGTRLTVV.

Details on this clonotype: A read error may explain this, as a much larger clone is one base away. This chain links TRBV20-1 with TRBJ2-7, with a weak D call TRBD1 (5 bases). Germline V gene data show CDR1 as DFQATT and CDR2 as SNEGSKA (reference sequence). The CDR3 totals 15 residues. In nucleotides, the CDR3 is TGCAGTGTTAGAGAGAAGACAGAAGCTCCCTACGAGCAGTACTTC. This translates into CSVREKTEAPYEQYF.

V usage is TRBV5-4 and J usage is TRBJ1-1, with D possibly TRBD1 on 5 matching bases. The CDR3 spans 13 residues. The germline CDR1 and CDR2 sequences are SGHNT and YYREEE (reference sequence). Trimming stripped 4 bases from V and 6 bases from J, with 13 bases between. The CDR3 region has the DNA TGTGCCAGCAGCCGGGACGGAGCGGCTGAAGCTTTCTTT. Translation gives CASSRDGAAEAFF.

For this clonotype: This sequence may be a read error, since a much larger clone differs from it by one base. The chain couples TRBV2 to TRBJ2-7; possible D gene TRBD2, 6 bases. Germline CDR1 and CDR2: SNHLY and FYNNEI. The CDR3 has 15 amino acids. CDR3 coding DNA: TGTGCCAGCAGTGAAGTGGCGGGATTCTCCTACGAGCAGTGCTTC. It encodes CASSEVAGFSYEQCF.

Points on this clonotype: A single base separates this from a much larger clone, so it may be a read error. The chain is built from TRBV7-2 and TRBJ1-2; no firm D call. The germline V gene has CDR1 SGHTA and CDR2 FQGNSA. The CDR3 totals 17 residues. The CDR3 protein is CASSKLGLQPADYGHTF. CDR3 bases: TGTGCCAGCAGCAAACTTGGTTTGCAACCGGCCGACTATGGCCACACCTTC.

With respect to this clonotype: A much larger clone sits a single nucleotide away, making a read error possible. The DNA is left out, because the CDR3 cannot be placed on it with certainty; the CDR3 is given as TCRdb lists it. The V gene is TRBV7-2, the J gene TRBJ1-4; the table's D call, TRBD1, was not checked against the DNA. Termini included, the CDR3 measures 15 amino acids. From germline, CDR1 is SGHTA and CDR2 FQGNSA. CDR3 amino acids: CASSWGWGTIEKPFF.

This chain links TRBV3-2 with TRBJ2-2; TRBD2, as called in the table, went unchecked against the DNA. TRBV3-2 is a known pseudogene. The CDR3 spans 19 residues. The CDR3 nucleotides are TGTGCCAGCAGCCAACCGGGACTAGCGGGAAGGGCGAACACCGGGGGGCTGTTTTTT. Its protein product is CASSQPGLAGRANTGGLFF.